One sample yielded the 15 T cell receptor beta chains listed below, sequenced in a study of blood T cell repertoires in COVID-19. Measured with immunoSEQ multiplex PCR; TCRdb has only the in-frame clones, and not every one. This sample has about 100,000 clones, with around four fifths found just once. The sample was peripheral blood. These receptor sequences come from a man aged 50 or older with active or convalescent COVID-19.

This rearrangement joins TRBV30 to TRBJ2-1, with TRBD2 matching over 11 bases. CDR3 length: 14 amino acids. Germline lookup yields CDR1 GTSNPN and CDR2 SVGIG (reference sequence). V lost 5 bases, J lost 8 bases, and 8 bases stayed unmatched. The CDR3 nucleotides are TGTGCCTGGTCTCCTAGCGGGAGGCTGGATGAGCAGTTCTTC. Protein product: CAWSPSGRLDEQFF.

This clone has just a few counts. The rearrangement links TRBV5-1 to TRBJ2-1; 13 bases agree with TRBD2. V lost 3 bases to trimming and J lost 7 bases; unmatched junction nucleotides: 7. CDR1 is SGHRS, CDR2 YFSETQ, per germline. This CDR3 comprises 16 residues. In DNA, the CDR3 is TGCGCCAGCAGCTCCGACGGACTAGCGGGGGAAAATGAGCAGTTCTTC. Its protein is CASSSDGLAGENEQFF.

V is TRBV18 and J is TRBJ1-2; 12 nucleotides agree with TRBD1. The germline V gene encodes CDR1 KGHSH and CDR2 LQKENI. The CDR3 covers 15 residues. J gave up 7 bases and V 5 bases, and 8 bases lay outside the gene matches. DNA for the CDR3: TGTGCCAGCTCAGGGACAGGGGGCGGATTCCGTGGCTACACCTTC. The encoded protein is CASSGTGGGFRGYTF.

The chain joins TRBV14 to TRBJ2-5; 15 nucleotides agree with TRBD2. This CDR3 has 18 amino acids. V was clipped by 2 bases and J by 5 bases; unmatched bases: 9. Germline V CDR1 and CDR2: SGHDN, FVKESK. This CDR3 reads CASSQLGLAGGGAETQYF. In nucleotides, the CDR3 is TGTGCCAGCAGCCAACTGGGACTAGCGGGAGGCGGAGCCGAGACCCAGTACTTC.

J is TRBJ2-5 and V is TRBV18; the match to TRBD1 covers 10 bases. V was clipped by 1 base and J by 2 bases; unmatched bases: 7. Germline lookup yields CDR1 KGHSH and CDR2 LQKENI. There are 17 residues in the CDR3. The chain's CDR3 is CASSPRGTGALQETQYF. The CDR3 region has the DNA TGTGCCAGCTCACCACGGGGGACAGGGGCTTTACAAGAGACCCAGTACTTC. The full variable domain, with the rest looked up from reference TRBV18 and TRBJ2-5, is NAGVMQNPRHLVRRRGQEARLRCSPMKGHSHVYWYRQLPEEGLKFMVYLQKENIIDESGMPKERFSAEFPKEGPSILRIQQVVRGDSAAYFCASSPRGTGALQETQYFGPGTRLLVL.

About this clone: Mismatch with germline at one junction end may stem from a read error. The chain's CDR3 is CASSLAGGHRVRF. The CDR3, as DNA: TGTGCCAGCAGCTTGGCTGGTGGGCACAGAGTCCGATTC. This chain connects TRBV5-6 to TRBJ1-2; no definite D call. Germline V CDR1 and CDR2: SGHDT, YYEEEE. CDR3 size: 13 residues.

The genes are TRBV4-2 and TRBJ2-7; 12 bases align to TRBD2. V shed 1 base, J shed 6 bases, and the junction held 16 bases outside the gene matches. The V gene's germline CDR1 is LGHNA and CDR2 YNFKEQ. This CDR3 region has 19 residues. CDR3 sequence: CASSQGFGLAGGLGFEQYF. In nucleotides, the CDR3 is TGTGCCAGCAGCCAAGGTTTTGGGCTAGCGGGAGGGTTGGGCTTCGAGCAGTACTTC.

CDR3 DNA sequence: TGCGCCAGCAGCCAAGCAACTGGGGCCAACGTCCTGACTTTC. This gives the protein CASSQATGANVLTF. The genes are TRBV5-1 and TRBJ2-6, with unresolved D. Trimming shortened V by 4 bases and J by 2 bases, and 7 bases separated the two germline ends. Germline values: CDR1 SGHRS, CDR2 YFSETQ. This CDR3 comprises 14 residues.

As DNA, the CDR3 is TGTGCCAGCAGCCGGGACAGGGGAAAACTGTTTTTT. Amino acids: CASSRDRGKLFF. The rearrangement links TRBV12-3 or TRBV12-4 to TRBJ1-4; 10 bases map to TRBD1. V was pared by 6 bases and J by 10 bases, with 2 bases of the junction left unmatched. This CDR3 contains 12 residues.

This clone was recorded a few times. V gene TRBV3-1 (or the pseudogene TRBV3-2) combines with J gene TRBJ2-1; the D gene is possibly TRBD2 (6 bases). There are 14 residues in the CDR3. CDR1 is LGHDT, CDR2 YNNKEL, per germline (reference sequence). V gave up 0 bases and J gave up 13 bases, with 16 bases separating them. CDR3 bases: TGTGCCAGCAGCCAAGAGGCCGGAGGAGGGTCCCAGTTCTTC. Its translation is CASSQEAGGGSQFF.

The CDR3 DNA reads TGTGCCAGCAGCCAAGTCTTAGGGGGACCCTACGAGCAGTACTTC. Protein sequence: CASSQVLGGPYEQYF. The chain carries TRBV3-1 (or the pseudogene TRBV3-2) and TRBJ2-7; D might be TRBD1 (6 bases). The germline V gene has CDR1 LGHDT and CDR2 YNNKEL (reference sequence). Trimming shortened V by 1 base and J by 2 bases, and 12 bases separated the two germline ends. The CDR3 extends over 15 amino acids.

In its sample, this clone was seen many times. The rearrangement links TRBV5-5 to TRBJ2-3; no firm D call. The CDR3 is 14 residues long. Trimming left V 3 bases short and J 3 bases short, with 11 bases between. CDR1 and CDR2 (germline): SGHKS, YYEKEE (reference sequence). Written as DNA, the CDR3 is TGTGCCAGCAGCTCGAGCGTTGGTACAGATACGCAGTATTTT. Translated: CASSSSVGTDTQYF.

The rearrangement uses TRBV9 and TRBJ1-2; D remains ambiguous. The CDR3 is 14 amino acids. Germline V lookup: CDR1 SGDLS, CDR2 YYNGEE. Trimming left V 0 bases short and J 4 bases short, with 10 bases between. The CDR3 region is CASSVGEGTYGYTF. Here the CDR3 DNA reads TGTGCCAGCAGCGTAGGAGAGGGCACCTATGGCTACACCTTC.

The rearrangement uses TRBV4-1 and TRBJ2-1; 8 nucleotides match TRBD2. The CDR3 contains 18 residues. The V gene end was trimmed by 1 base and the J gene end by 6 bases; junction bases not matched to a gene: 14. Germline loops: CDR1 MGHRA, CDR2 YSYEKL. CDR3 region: CASSQGAQLAEHPNEQFF. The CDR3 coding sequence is TGCGCCAGCAGCCAAGGGGCGCAACTAGCGGAACACCCCAATGAGCAGTTCTTC.

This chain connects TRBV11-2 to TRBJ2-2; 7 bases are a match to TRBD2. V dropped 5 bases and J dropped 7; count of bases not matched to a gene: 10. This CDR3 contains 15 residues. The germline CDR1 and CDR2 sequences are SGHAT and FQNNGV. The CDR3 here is CASSPAGGFGGELFF. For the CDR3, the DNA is TGTGCCAGCAGCCCAGCCGGGGGGTTTGGCGGGGAGCTGTTTTTT. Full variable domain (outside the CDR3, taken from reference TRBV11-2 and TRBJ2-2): EAGVAQSPRYKIIEKRQSVAFWCNPISGHATLYWYQQILGQGPKLLIQFQNNGVVDDSQLPKDRFSAERLKGVDSTLKIQPAKLEDSAVYLCASSPAGGFGGELFFGEGSRLTVL.